This T cell receptor beta chain was retrieved from a study of blood T cell repertoires in COVID-19. For the study at large: COVID-19 samples, acute and convalescent, were from the United States, Italy and Spain.

The CDR3 extends over 15 amino acids. The V gene lost 4 bases and the J gene lost 8 bases, with 17 bases spanning the gap. Germline CDR1 is SGHAT and CDR2 is FQNNGV. The study recruited people aged about 18 to 95 years across about two dozen US areas. TCRdb's copy holds only in-frame clones and misses some; the assay was immunoSEQ multiplex PCR. Of roughly 250,000 clones in the sample, 80% to 90% were seen once. This rearrangement joins TRBV11-2 to TRBJ1-4; D is possibly TRBD1 (6 bases). The source of this sequence is a man in his forties who had recovered from COVID-19. Sample: PBMCs or T cells enriched from blood (not recorded which). The CDR3, as DNA: TGTGCCAGCAGCTCCTCGAAGGGGGAATCGGAAAAACTGTTTTTT. Its translation: CASSSSKGESEKLFF.